A selection of T cell receptor beta chains follows, all from one sample in a study of shared clonotypes between healthy human individuals. The data were produced by immunoSEQ multiplex PCR, yet TCRdb's version contains in-frame clones alone and is incomplete. Among some 2.1 million clones listed, around 93% were seen once. Sequencing used naive CD8+ T cells from PBMCs. These receptors were obtained from a man aged 18 to 29 in good health. Some clones in this sample may be carry-over from other donors' samples. The CDR3 runs from the conserved cysteine through the conserved F or W. D genes are given only for firm matches. Size values are once, few and many counts, or a class for expanded clones, and some rows have none.

J gene,clone size,V gene,D gene,CDR3 DNA,CDR3 protein
TRBJ2-7,NA,TRBV4-2,NA,TGTGCCAGCAGCCAAGATGTGGAGTACGGCAGCGCCTACGAGCAGTACTTC,CASSQDVEYGSAYEQYF
TRBJ2-2,NA,TRBV10-2,NA,TGCGCCAGCAGGGAGGCAGGGGGGACCGGGGAGCTGTTTTTT,CASREAGGTGELFF
TRBJ2-5,NA,TRBV16,TRBD1,TGTGCCAGCAGCCACCCCGGGACAGAAGAGACCCAGTACTTC,CASSHPGTEETQYF
TRBJ2-7,NA,TRBV5-6,NA,TGTGCCAGCAGCTCCGGGACCCAGGTAGAGCAGTACTTC,CASSSGTQVEQYF
TRBJ2-7,NA,TRBV5-4,NA,TGTGCCAGCAGCTTGAGGCAGGGGAACGAGCAGTACTTC,CASSLRQGNEQYF
TRBJ1-4,NA,TRBV7-6,NA,TGTGCCAGCAGCTTAGAAGGCTATCAGGAAAAACTGTTTTTT,CASSLEGYQEKLFF
TRBJ1-1,NA,TRBV5-5,NA,TGTGCCAGCAGCTCAGGCCAGCAGGGTTATAACACTGAAGCTTTCTTT,CASSSGQQGYNTEAFF
TRBJ2-5,NA,TRBV15,NA,TGTGCCACCAGCGGCTACGGGACACCCTCCCAAGAGACCCAGTACTTC,CATSGYGTPSQETQYF
TRBJ1-2,NA,TRBV27,TRBD1,TGTGCCAGCAGTGAAAACCCCGGACAGGAGGAAAACTATGGCTACACCTTC,CASSENPGQEENYGYTF
TRBJ1-1,few,TRBV27,NA,TGTGCCAGCAGTTCCTTCAGCCCCCGCGACACTGAAGCTTTCTTT,CASSSFSPRDTEAFF
TRBJ2-7,NA,TRBV19,TRBD1,TGTGCCAGCAGACAGGGGGCGGGCGAGCAGTACTTC,CASRQGAGEQYF
TRBJ1-1,NA,TRBV7-2,NA,TGTGCCATCCTACCCGTCAAGGGGGAGGCTGAAGCTTTCTTT,CAILPVKGEAEAFF
TRBJ1-5,NA,TRBV6-6,NA,TGTGCCAGCAGTTACGGTTTCAATCAGCCCCAGCATTTT,CASSYGFNQPQHF
TRBJ2-7,NA,TRBV27,TRBD2,TGTGCCAGCAGTTTACGGACTAGCGGGATCTTGGGTAAGGATTTTCCCAACGAGCAGTACTTC,CASSLRTSGILGKDFPNEQYF
TRBJ1-1,NA,TRBV6-5,TRBD1,TGTGCCAGCAGAATGGGACAGATGAACACTGAAGCTTTCTTT,CASRMGQMNTEAFF
TRBJ2-7,NA,TRBV5-6,NA,TGTGCCAGCAGCTTGTTAGCGCAGGGCGAGCAGTACTTC,CASSLLAQGEQYF
TRBJ1-1,NA,TRBV10-3,NA,TGTGCCATAAACGTGGGAGGCACTGAAGCTTTCTTT,CAINVGGTEAFF
TRBJ1-2,NA,TRBV28,TRBD1,TGTGCCAGCAGTCCCTCTGGACAGGGGAACTATGGCTACACCTTC,CASSPSGQGNYGYTF
TRBJ1-1,NA,TRBV15,NA,TGTGCCACCAGCAGAGGGGGCGGAAGTGAAGCTTTCTTT,CATSRGGGSEAFF
TRBJ2-1,NA,TRBV7-9,NA,TGTGCCAGCCGGCTGGCCAATGAGCAGTTCTTC,CASRLANEQFF
TRBJ1-2,NA,TRBV4-1,TRBD1,TGCGCCAGCAGCCAAGAGGGACAGGTCTATGGCTACACCTTC,CASSQEGQVYGYTF
TRBJ1-6,once,TRBV28,TRBD1,TGTGCCAGCACTGTGGGGACAGATAATTCACCCCTCCACTTT,CASTVGTDNSPLHF
TRBJ2-1,NA,TRBV27,NA,TGTGCCAGCAGTTTCGGGGTACGCTCCTACAATGAGCAGTTCTTC,CASSFGVRSYNEQFF
TRBJ2-7,NA,TRBV7-9,NA,TGTGCCAGCAGCTCAAACCGGGACTTTCGCTCCTACGAGCAGTACTTC,CASSSNRDFRSYEQYF
TRBJ1-5,NA,TRBV28,NA,TGTGCCAGCAGTTTGACACAACTTGATCAGCCCCAGCATTTT,CASSLTQLDQPQHF
TRBJ2-1,NA,TRBV6-4,NA,TGTGCCAGCAGTTCGACACGATACAATGAGCAGTTCTTC,CASSSTRYNEQFF
TRBJ2-7,NA,TRBV28,NA,TGTGCCAGCAGTTTACGAATAAGGACTGGCCCCTACGAGCAGTACTTC,CASSLRIRTGPYEQYF
TRBJ1-5,NA,TRBV7-8,NA,TGTGCCAGCAGCCCGACCCAGGGGAGCAATCAGCCCCAGCATTTT,CASSPTQGSNQPQHF
TRBJ2-3,NA,TRBV19,NA,TGTGCCAGTAGTATAGGACAGGGCACAGATACGCAGTATTTT,CASSIGQGTDTQYF
TRBJ2-1,NA,TRBV11-2,NA,TGTGCCAGCAGCGCCCCGAAGGAGGCTAGCAGTTCCTACAATGAGCAGTTCTTC,CASSAPKEASSSYNEQFF
TRBJ1-4,once,TRBV7-3,NA,TGTGCCAGCAGCCCATCCACAGGACTGATTAATGAAAAACTGTTTTTT,CASSPSTGLINEKLFF
TRBJ2-2,NA,TRBV19,TRBD2,TGTGCCAGTACCTTGAGACTAGCGGAAGAAGGTACCGGGGAGCTGTTTTTT,CASTLRLAEEGTGELFF
TRBJ1-4,NA,TRBV19,NA,TGTGCCAGTAGTCCTCGGACATCCTCCAGTGAAAAACTGTTTTTT,CASSPRTSSSEKLFF
TRBJ1-2,NA,TRBV19,NA,TGTGCCAGTAGTATAGTGGTCTTCCAGGTCTATGGCTACACCTTC,CASSIVVFQVYGYTF
TRBJ2-1,NA,TRBV29-1,TRBD2,TGCAGCGTTGGCGGGAGTTTCTTTCGGTTCTTC,CSVGGSFFRFF
TRBJ1-3,once,TRBV9,NA,TGTGCCAGCAGCGCAAACCTCAGGGACTCTGGAAACACCATATATTTT,CASSANLRDSGNTIYF
TRBJ1-1,NA,TRBV27,NA,TGTGCCAGCGGTCGAATGAACACTGAAGCTTTCTTT,CASGRMNTEAFF
TRBJ2-5,NA,TRBV9,NA,TGTGCCAGCAGCGTAGCAGGGGGGGTCGGAGAGACCCAGTACTTC,CASSVAGGVGETQYF
TRBJ2-1,NA,TRBV7-9,NA,TGTGCCAGCAGCTTTTGGAGGGTGGGCGATGAGCAGTTCTTC,CASSFWRVGDEQFF
TRBJ1-5,NA,TRBV15,TRBD1,TGTGCCACCAGATCGGACAGGACCCATCAGCCCCAGCATTTT,CATRSDRTHQPQHF
TRBJ1-2,NA,TRBV6-1,NA,TGTGCCAGCAGTGAAAGGGGCGCAGGCTATGGCTACACCTTC,CASSERGAGYGYTF
TRBJ2-2,once,TRBV27,NA,TGTGCCAGCAGTTTTCGAGGGTTCACCGGGGAGCTGTTTTTT,CASSFRGFTGELFF
TRBJ2-2,NA,TRBV5-1,TRBD1,TGCGCCAGCAGCTTTTATCCGGGACAGGGAGCCGGGGAGCTGTTTTTT,CASSFYPGQGAGELFF
TRBJ1-3,NA,TRBV2,NA,TGTGCCAGCAGTGAATTCCTACACGGAGAGGGAACTGGAAACACCATATATTTT,CASSEFLHGEGTGNTIYF
TRBJ2-7,NA,TRBV28,NA,TGTGCCAGCAGTTACGGACCCTACGAGCAGTACTTC,CASSYGPYEQYF